Reported below is one T cell receptor (beta chain). This entry belongs to a study of blood T cell repertoires in COVID-19. Study details: From the United States, Italy and Spain came samples of acute and convalescent COVID-19. Nucleic acid was either cDNA or gDNA, and it came from T cells, B-cell-depleted T cells, or PBMCs.

Per the original methods: How many nucleated cells were present was estimated from reference gene primer amplification. Here immunoSEQ multiplex PCR was the method, and the copy in TCRdb shows in-frame clones only, minus some. V, J and clone size derive from that table, while D and trimming were established from the DNA sequence. The sample lists about 110,000 clones, less than 85% occurring once. This CDR3 spans 15 amino acids. The V gene's germline CDR1 is MNHEY and CDR2 SMNVEV (reference sequence). V was clipped by 7 bases and J by 3 bases, with 16 bases between them. Sequencing was carried out using peripheral blood. The clonotype was recovered from a woman aged 35 to 49 with acute or convalescent COVID-19. The V gene is TRBV27, the J gene TRBJ2-1; tentatively, D is TRBD2 (6 bases). The DNA for the CDR3 is TGTGCCAGCACCTACGGGGGAGGAAACTACAATGAGCAGTTCTTC. It is translated as CASTYGGGNYNEQFF.